In this sample, the clone carrying this TCR beta chain is medium-sized. The sample belongs to a study of naive and memory T cell subsets. V was shortened by 4 bases and J by 1 base, with 16 bases between the two germline ends. CDR3 size: 15 residues. Germline lookup yields CDR1 DFQATT and CDR2 SNEGSKA (reference sequence). EMRA cells were CD45RA+CD27-, and effector memory cells CD45RA-CD27-. Two oligonucleotides, mixed equimolar, formed the beta constant-region primer covering TRBC1 and TRBC2. Ligated cDNA was amplified by four rounds of PCR with nested alpha and beta constant-region primers and SP2. TCRdb reanalysed the UMI-ligation and nested PCR reads using MiXCR and keeps one entry per CDR3 protein. This sample has approximately 2,500 distinct CDR3 sequences, with 5.2% found just once.

The chain carries TRBV20-1 and TRBJ1-2; D is undetermined. This TCR derives from a human donor in good health. The sample taken for sequencing was CD4+ TEMRA cells from blood. Regarding subset: effector memory re-expressing CD45RA, CD45RA+ CD27-. The chain's CDR3 is CSATPPPAINYGYTF. The CDR3 nucleotides read TGCAGTGCTACACCTCCCCCAGCTATTAACTATGGCTACACCTTC.